This T cell receptor (beta chain) stems from a study of CD8 T cells in Susac syndrome. Study-wide results and caveats: The study acknowledged a relatively small number of individuals in its TCR sequencing and HLA analysis.

A note on this clonotype: The antigen is unknown.

With random hexamers, reverse transcription was performed on roughly 0.45 to 1 ug of RNA. Coverage of TCR beta CDR3 amplification by immunoSEQ multiplex PCR extended to 54 Vbeta and 13 Jbeta. TCRdb redid the calling of the immunoSEQ multiplex PCR reads with MiXCR, one entry per CDR3 protein. There are roughly 110,000 distinct CDR3 sequences in the sample; about nine tenths occur only once, and 0.11% to 0.15% lies in the top ten. This clonotype was obtained from a human donor in good health. Specimen: CD4+ T cells from PBMCs.

The chain's CDR3 is CATRGQGSTGELFF. The DNA for the CDR3 is TGTGCCACCCGGGGACAGGGTAGTACCGGGGAGCTGTTTTTT. The chain recombines TRBV6-2 or TRBV6-3 with TRBJ2-2; TRBD1 matches 9 bases. From germline, CDR1 is MNHEY and CDR2 SVGEGT. The CDR3 has 14 residues. V gave up 10 bases and J gave up 5 bases; unmatched junction bases: 8.